This TCR beta chain is from a study of T cells in Graves' hyperthyroidism and ophthalmopathy. Study-level results: In validation, the model predicted ophthalmopathy. These predictions came a median about 6.8 months before onset. Within blood appeared most thyroid clonotypes that had expanded above 0.001.

About this clonotype itself: As yet, its antigen is unknown. This may arise from a read error, as a much more abundant clone is one base away.

RNA transcripts gave rise to amplified TCR beta CDR3 regions. Using the HTBI primer set, a first-round RT-PCR was run on the TCR CDR3. MiXCR, applied by TCRdb to the multiplex PCR reads, yields one record per CDR3 protein. This sample has hundreds of thousands of distinct CDR3 sequences, with roughly 46% found just once. The CDR3 runs to 13 residues. V was pared by 10 bases and J by 8 bases, with 17 bases between. Germline V gene sequence: CDR1 ENHRY, CDR2 SYGVKD. Uncontrolled infection, other autoimmune disease, pregnancy and lactation each barred patients from inclusion. Together with thyroid ultrasound, orbital computed tomography, serum thyroxine and TRAb, clinical symptoms were used for diagnoses.

The specimen sequenced was peripheral blood or thyroid tissue (not recorded which). The rearrangement joins TRBV10-3 to TRBJ1-4; no firm D call. The TCR sequence derives from an adult man with Graves' disease, either hyperthyroidism or ophthalmopathy (not recorded which). CDR3 DNA sequence: TGTGCCACCCGGTCCAGGTCGGAAGAAAAACTGTTTTTT. Translated: CATRSRSEEKLFF.